These 12 T cell receptor beta chains were sequenced from one sample in a study of shared clonotypes between healthy human individuals. Sequencing was performed with immunoSEQ multiplex PCR; in TCRdb, only in-frame clones are kept and a portion is missing. Of tens of thousands of clones listed, about 61% are singletons. The source material was memory CD8+ T cells sorted from blood. Stated subset: CD45RO+ cells pooled with CCR7-negative TemRA cells. All receptors derive from a man under 40 in good health.

This clone came up a few times. The rearrangement joins TRBV4-1 to TRBJ2-7; 9 nucleotides match TRBD2. In germline, CDR1 is MGHRA, CDR2 YSYEKL. CDR3 length: 16 amino acids. The trim removed 1 base at V and 3 bases at J, leaving 7 bases unmatched. CDR3 in amino acids: CASSQVLAGVSYEQYF. The CDR3 bases are TGCGCCAGCAGCCAAGTGTTAGCGGGAGTGAGCTACGAGCAGTACTTC.

This clone appeared a single time. The V gene is TRBV18, the J gene TRBJ2-7; TRBD1 might be the D (6 bases). V lost 4 bases, J lost 2 bases, and 12 bases lay in between. The CDR3 consists of 14 residues. The germline V gene encodes CDR1 KGHSH and CDR2 LQKENI. The DNA for the CDR3 is TGTGCCAGCTCACAGGACAGCCATACCTACGAGCAGTACTTC. This codes for CASSQDSHTYEQYF.

The J gene is TRBJ1-4, the V gene TRBV25-1; D is undetermined. Trimming shortened V by 2 bases and J by 0 bases, and 7 bases separated the two germline ends. This CDR3 has 15 amino acids. Germline-derived CDR1 and CDR2 are MGHDK and SYGVNS. The CDR3 region is CASSERNATNEKLFF. Written as DNA, the CDR3 is TGTGCCAGCAGTGAACGAAACGCAACTAATGAAAAACTGTTTTTT.

The chain combines TRBV5-4 with TRBJ2-7, with unresolved D. Per germline, CDR1 SGHNT and CDR2 YYREEE (reference sequence). This CDR3 region has 14 residues. Deletions cut 4 bases from V and 0 bases from J, with 11 bases between. For the CDR3, the DNA is TGTGCCAGCAGCCCCTCAGGAAGCTCCTACGAGCAGTACTTC. Translation gives CASSPSGSSYEQYF.

This clone was observed at least ten times. The V gene is TRBV29-1, the J gene TRBJ2-7; D remains unclear. Between the trimmed V and J ends, which lost 3 bases and 3 bases, there was a span of 15 bases. CDR1 SQVTM and CDR2 ANQGSEA come from the germline V gene. This CDR3 is 14 amino acids long. The CDR3 DNA reads TGCAGCGTTGAGTTGGCCGACACCGGCTACGAGCAGTACTTC. It specifies CSVELADTGYEQYF.

V gene TRBV7-9 combines with J gene TRBJ2-1, with 13 bases that match TRBD2. CDR3 length equals 16 residues. After removal of 6 bases from V and 9 bases from J, the junction contained 11 bases not matched to a gene. Germline V lookup: CDR1 SEHNR, CDR2 FQNEAQ (reference sequence). CDR3 bases: TGTGCCAGCAGTCCCCCTCCACTAGCGGGAGGGTTTGAGCAGTTCTTC. Translating it yields CASSPPPLAGGFEQFF.

The rearrangement links TRBV7-2 to TRBJ2-1, with a weak D call TRBD1 (5 bases). CDR3 size: 17 residues. V lost 0 bases, J lost 6 bases, and 18 bases lay in between. Germline CDR1 and CDR2: SGHTA and FQGNSA. The CDR3 region is CASSLAVGPGSSNEQFF. The CDR3 DNA reads as TGTGCCAGCAGCTTAGCAGTGGGGCCAGGTTCTAGCAATGAGCAGTTCTTC.

This chain connects TRBV7-9 to TRBJ1-2; a weak D match, TRBD1 (6 bases). Germline lookup yields CDR1 SEHNR and CDR2 FQNEAQ (reference sequence). V was pared by 4 bases and J by 7 bases, with 13 bases between. There are 13 residues in the CDR3. The CDR3, as DNA: TGTGCCAGCAGCTCCGGGGGGGCGAGTGGCTACACCTTC. This codes for CASSSGGASGYTF.

J is TRBJ2-5 and V is TRBV2; D is unresolved. Per the germline V gene, CDR1 is SNHLY and CDR2 is FYNNEI. Trimming removed 2 bases at V and 0 bases at J, with 1 base between. The CDR3 consists of 12 residues. CDR3: CASSEYQETQYF. The CDR3 DNA reads as TGTGCCAGCAGTGAATACCAAGAGACCCAGTACTTC.

CDR3 region: CASSQSLGPLDEQFF. Written as DNA, the CDR3 is TGCGCCAGCAGCCAAAGCTTAGGCCCACTGGATGAGCAGTTCTTC. The chain couples TRBV4-1 to TRBJ2-1, with D unresolved. CDR1 is MGHRA, CDR2 YSYEKL, per germline. V lost 2 bases and J 8 bases, leaving 16 bases between the germline ends. This CDR3 comprises 15 residues.

This chain connects TRBV28 to TRBJ1-5; TRBD1 is a possible D gene (6 bases). Germline V gene data show CDR1 as MDHEN and CDR2 as SYDVKM. V was clipped by 7 bases and J by 7 bases, with 20 bases between them. The CDR3 is 15 amino acids. CDR3: CASTRAGGASQPQHF. The CDR3 DNA reads TGTGCCAGCACCCGAGCGGGGGGGGCGAGCCAGCCCCAGCATTTT.

This chain links TRBV7-6 with TRBJ2-2; TRBD1 is a possible D gene (6 bases). Germline CDR1 SGHVS, CDR2 FNYEAQ. Trimming cost V 4 bases and J 2 bases, with 8 bases left between them. This CDR3 spans 14 amino acids. In DNA form, the CDR3 reads TGTGCCAGCAGCTCGGGACAAAACACCGGGGAGCTGTTTTTT. It is translated as CASSSGQNTGELFF.